The 10 T cell receptor beta chains below all came from one sample that was sequenced in a study of sequential checkpoint blockade in melanoma. Libraries were prepared by immunoSEQ multiplex PCR; TCRdb keeps only in-frame clonotypes and omits some of them. The sample contains 3,600 or so clones, about a fifth of which appear only once. Treatment given: randomized to nivolumab then ipilimumab (arm A) or the reverse (arm B). Sequences were derived from tumor tissue (inferred from file names), sampled from a patient given nivolumab and ipilimumab in sequence. The receptor set was obtained from a human donor with melanoma.

This clone is medium-sized within its sample. The chain combines TRBV6-8 with TRBJ2-3, with 8 bases that match TRBD1. The germline CDR1 and CDR2 sequences are MNHGY and SAAAGT. This CDR3 spans 16 amino acids. Losses at the gene ends were 3 bases for V and 5 bases for J; bases not matched to a gene: 10. CDR3 nucleotides: TGTGCCAGCAGTTATCAGGGGGCGGGTGGCGGAGATACGCAGTATTTT. It yields the protein CASSYQGAGGGDTQYF.

This clone came up a few times. This chain uses TRBV11-3 with TRBJ2-1; 9 nucleotides align to TRBD2. Looked up from germline, CDR1 is SGHNT and CDR2 is YENEEA. The CDR3 length is 14 residues. The V and J ends lost 8 bases and 8 bases, in that order; junction bases with no gene match: 10. The CDR3 reads CASLPGRGGHEQFF. CDR3 in DNA: TGTGCCAGCCTGCCCGGGCGGGGGGGCCATGAGCAGTTCTTC.

This clone was seen a few times. V is TRBV6-8 and J is TRBJ1-2; D unresolved. The CDR3 runs to 13 residues. V was trimmed by 10 bases and J by 0 bases, leaving 12 bases between them. Germline V gene data show CDR1 as MNHGY and CDR2 as SAAAGT. CDR3 sequence reads: CAIRLDSNYGYTF. The CDR3 nucleotides read TGTGCCATTCGCCTTGATTCTAACTATGGCTACACCTTC.

This clone was seen a few times. The CDR3 nucleotides read TGTGCCAGCAGCTTAGGGGACCCCCCAGAGACCCAGTACTTC. Protein product: CASSLGDPPETQYF. The chain combines TRBV11-3 with TRBJ2-5; tentatively, D is TRBD1 or TRBD2 (5 bases each). V lost 1 base and J 4 bases, leaving 10 bases between the germline ends. Germline lookup yields CDR1 SGHNT and CDR2 YENEEA. This CDR3 comprises 14 residues.

This clone has a handful of counts. The gene calls are TRBV6-8 and TRBJ1-6; D call uncertain. V was trimmed by 7 bases and J by 8 bases, leaving 12 bases between them. There are 13 residues in the CDR3. CDR1 MNHGY and CDR2 SAAAGT come from the germline V gene. The CDR3, as DNA: TGTGCCAGCAAAGAGGGCCTGGATTCACCCCTCCACTTT. Residues: CASKEGLDSPLHF.

The chain employs TRBV5-1 and TRBJ1-6; D not certain. The CDR3 spans 15 residues. V gave up 2 bases and J gave up 4 bases, with 10 bases separating them. Germline lookup yields CDR1 SGHRS and CDR2 YFSETQ. CDR3 in amino acids: CASSLSPEYNSPLHF. Written as DNA, the CDR3 is TGCGCCAGCAGCTTATCTCCAGAGTATAATTCACCCCTCCACTTT.

A few counts support this clone. This sequence joins TRBV11-3 and TRBJ2-3; D not resolved. V shed 3 bases and J shed 4 bases, with 20 bases lying between them. The CDR3 is 17 amino acids. In germline, CDR1 is SGHNT, CDR2 YENEEA. The CDR3 reads CASSFLPLAATADTQYF. The CDR3, as DNA: TGTGCCAGCAGCTTCCTCCCCTTGGCGGCGACGGCAGATACGCAGTATTTT.

The gene calls are TRBV6-8 and TRBJ2-7, with D possibly matching TRBD2 (7 bases). The V and J ends lost 5 bases and 1 base respectively, with 21 bases between them. The CDR3 runs 17 residues. The germline V gene encodes CDR1 MNHGY and CDR2 SAAAGT. The CDR3 sequence is CASSAGHRGARSYEQYF. CDR3 nucleotides: TGTGCCAGCAGTGCTGGACATCGGGGGGCTCGTTCCTACGAGCAGTACTTC.

This rearrangement joins TRBV19 to TRBJ2-1, with D possibly being TRBD2 (6 bases). This CDR3 region has 12 residues. Trimming took off 3 bases at V and 10 bases at J, with 10 bases between the two ends. The V gene's germline CDR1 is LNHDA and CDR2 SQIVND (reference sequence). CDR3 nucleotides: TGTGCCAGTAGTATCCGGGACTCAGAGCAGTTCTTC. Translated: CASSIRDSEQFF. Drawing the rest from reference TRBV19 and TRBJ2-1, the complete variable domain is DGGITQSPKYLFRKEGQNVTLSCEQNLNHDAMYWYRQDPGQGLRLIYYSQIVNDFQKGDIAEGYSVSREKKESFPLTVTSAQKNPTAFYLCASSIRDSEQFFGPGTRLTVL.

This clone was detected ten times or more. The chain is built from TRBV4-1 and TRBJ1-2; possibly TRBD1 for D (5 bases). Germline V gene lookup returns CDR1 MGHRA and CDR2 YSYEKL. This CDR3 comprises 15 residues. Trimming left V 0 bases short and J 3 bases short, with 11 bases between. DNA for the CDR3: TGCGCCAGCAGCCAAGATCGGGGGACCTACTATGGCTACACCTTC. Translated: CASSQDRGTYYGYTF.